The 30 T cell receptor beta chains listed next were all sequenced from one sample in a study of blood T cell repertoires in COVID-19. TCRdb's table, derived via immunoSEQ multiplex PCR, lists solely in-frame clones and lacks some. This table holds 210,000 or so clones, roughly 90% found once. Material: PBMCs or T cells enriched from blood (not recorded which). The source of these receptors is a woman aged 45-60 years in a cohort exposed to, infected with or recovered from COVID-19 (not recorded which).

The chain has TRBV7-2 and TRBJ2-1; 9 bases align to TRBD1. The CDR3 loop spans 13 amino acids. V lost 5 bases and J lost 15; bases outside the gene matches: 11. In germline, CDR1 is SGHTA, CDR2 FQGNSA. The CDR3 here is CASSGGTGRLPFF. CDR3 DNA sequence: TGTGCCAGCAGCGGCGGGACAGGGAGGTTGCCGTTCTTC.

The rearrangement uses TRBV2 and TRBJ2-3; D may be TRBD2 (6 bases). This CDR3 contains 13 residues. Looked up from germline, CDR1 is SNHLY and CDR2 is FYNNEI. Trimming removed 5 bases from V and 4 bases from J, with 10 bases in between. Here the CDR3 DNA reads TGTGCCAGCAGTACTAGCAGGGCAGATACGCAGTATTTT. Protein sequence: CASSTSRADTQYF.

The chain couples TRBV6-5 to TRBJ1-3, with D unclear. The CDR3 covers 16 residues. The V end was cut by 0 bases, the J end by 0 bases, with 9 bases between. Germline V gene sequence: CDR1 MNHEY, CDR2 SVGAGI. In DNA, the CDR3 is TGTGCCAGCAGTTACTCGGGCCGGAACTCTGGAAACACCATATATTTT. Protein: CASSYSGRNSGNTIYF.

The chain recombines TRBV14 with TRBJ1-4; 9 bases fit TRBD1. In germline, CDR1 is SGHDN, CDR2 FVKESK. The trim removed 2 bases at V and 7 bases at J, leaving 5 bases unmatched. The CDR3 sequence is 15 residues long. The chain's CDR3 is CASSQPTGGGEKLFF. The DNA for the CDR3 is TGTGCCAGCAGCCAACCGACAGGGGGAGGTGAAAAACTGTTTTTT.

Concerning this clone itself: At one of its ends the junction is not consistent with the germline gene, which may arise from a read error. The V call is TRBV27, the J call TRBJ2-7, with D possibly matching TRBD1 (5 bases). The germline V gene encodes CDR1 MNHEY and CDR2 SMNVEV (reference sequence). The CDR3 loop spans 14 amino acids. CDR3 region: CATSPGRALREQYF. The DNA of the CDR3 is TGTGCCACCAGTCCAGGCAGGGCCCTGCGCGAGCAGTACTTC.

This chain connects TRBV9 to TRBJ1-2; a weak D match, TRBD1 (5 bases). The ends were cut back, 2 bases at V and 4 bases at J, with 12 bases in the middle. The CDR3 covers 14 residues. CDR1 and CDR2 (germline): SGDLS, YYNGEE. CDR3 coding DNA: TGTGCCAGCAGCGTGAGTGACAGACCCTATGGCTACACCTTC. It yields the protein CASSVSDRPYGYTF.

This clone was recorded only once. The chain links TRBV5-1 to TRBJ1-2, with 9 bases that match TRBD1. The CDR3 sequence is 16 residues long. Germline V gives CDR1 SGHRS, CDR2 YFSETQ. V dropped 0 bases and J dropped 4; count of bases not matched to a gene: 7. DNA of the CDR3: TGCGCCAGCAGCTTGGGAGGGACAGGGCCCTCCTATGGCTACACCTTC. This gives the protein CASSLGGTGPSYGYTF.

J is TRBJ2-1 and V is TRBV5-6; TRBD1 aligns across 7 bases. V lost 4 bases to trimming and J lost 4 bases; unmatched junction nucleotides: 5. CDR1 is SGHDT, CDR2 YYEEEE, per germline. This CDR3 contains 14 residues. CDR3 DNA: TGTGCCAGCAGCCATCGACAGGGATACAATGAGCAGTTCTTC. Translated: CASSHRQGYNEQFF.

This clone was counted between two and nine times. The chain is built from TRBV5-1 and TRBJ2-1; TRBD1 agrees at 9 bases. Per the germline V gene, CDR1 is SGHRS and CDR2 is YFSETQ. With 5 bases clipped from V and 5 bases from J, the junction kept 5 bases outside the gene matches. The CDR3 consists of 14 residues. Here the CDR3 reads CASRGTGLHNEQFF. DNA of the CDR3: TGCGCCAGCAGGGGGACAGGGTTGCACAATGAGCAGTTCTTC.

This clone was picked up one time. The chain joins TRBV5-1 to TRBJ1-3, with 7 bases aligning to TRBD1. The CDR3 is made up of 15 amino acids. Germline V gene data show CDR1 as SGHRS and CDR2 as YFSETQ. With 0 bases clipped from V and 4 bases from J, the junction kept 4 bases outside the gene matches. Here the CDR3 DNA reads TGCGCCAGCAGCTTGGAGGGGGCGCGCGGAAACACCATATATTTT. Residues: CASSLEGARGNTIYF.

The chain recombines TRBV7-8 with TRBJ2-7; weak D call: TRBD1 (5 bases). The CDR3 length is 14 residues. Trimming pared 5 bases from V and 5 bases from J, leaving 16 bases between. Germline V lookup: CDR1 SGHVS, CDR2 FQNEAQ. CDR3: CASSPQGQAHEQYF. CDR3 coding DNA: TGTGCCAGCAGCCCCCAGGGCCAGGCCCACGAGCAGTACTTC.

The V gene is TRBV4-2, the J gene TRBJ1-5, with D tentatively TRBD1 (5 bases). Trimming removed 2 bases at V and 10 bases at J, with 15 bases between. The germline gives CDR1 LGHNA, CDR2 YNFKEQ. The CDR3 runs to 14 residues. The DNA for the CDR3 is TGTGCCAGCAGCCAACAGGGTTCCGAAAGACCCCAGCATTTT. Amino acid sequence: CASSQQGSERPQHF.

This chain links TRBV9 with TRBJ1-6; D may be TRBD1 (5 bases). The CDR3 length is 12 residues. Deletions cut 3 bases from V and 9 bases from J, with 7 bases between. The germline V gene has CDR1 SGDLS and CDR2 YYNGEE. CDR3 in amino acids: CASSAQGSPLHF. The CDR3 DNA is TGTGCCAGCAGCGCTCAGGGTTCACCCCTCCACTTT.

This chain connects TRBV4-1 to TRBJ2-7, with 9 bases that match TRBD1. CDR1 is MGHRA, CDR2 YSYEKL, per germline. V shed 4 bases, J shed 3 bases, and the junction held 7 bases outside the gene matches. The CDR3 is 15 amino acids. CDR3 in amino acids: CASSPRTGDFYEQYF. In nucleotides, the CDR3 is TGCGCCAGCAGCCCACGGACAGGGGACTTCTACGAGCAGTACTTC.

This chain uses TRBV15 with TRBJ2-1; TRBD2 agrees at 8 bases. The CDR3 has 18 amino acids. Trimming took 0 bases from V and 1 from J; bases not matched to a gene: 8. CDR1 is LNHNV and CDR2 is YYDKDF in the germline V gene (reference sequence). CDR3 nucleotides: TGTGCCACCAGCAGAGATCATGTTCGCGGGGGGTCCTACAATGAGCAGTTCTTC. It is translated as CATSRDHVRGGSYNEQFF.

The genes are TRBV11-2 and TRBJ1-3, with 8 bases matching TRBD1. V shed 8 bases, J shed 0 bases, and the junction held 6 bases outside the gene matches. CDR1 is SGHAT and CDR2 is FQNNGV in the germline V gene. The CDR3 is made up of 15 amino acids. The CDR3 bases are TGTGCCAGCGGCAGGGGGCCCAGCTCTGGAAACACCATATATTTT. The encoded protein is CASGRGPSSGNTIYF.

V and J are TRBV10-2 and TRBJ1-6; 7 positions agree with TRBD1. CDR3 length equals 13 residues. Looked up from germline, CDR1 is WSHSY and CDR2 is SAAADI. V gave up 8 bases and J gave up 5 bases; unmatched junction bases: 3. The CDR3 is CASSTGNNSPLHF. The DNA for the CDR3 is TGCGCCAGCTCGACAGGGAATAATTCACCCCTCCACTTT.

V and J are TRBV18 and TRBJ2-1; 7 bases match TRBD1. The germline V gene encodes CDR1 KGHSH and CDR2 LQKENI. CDR3 length: 15 residues. The junction had 13 bases not matched to a gene; V was cut back by 5 bases and J by 9 bases. The CDR3 region has the DNA TGTGCCAGCTCATCGCTAGTAACAGGGGCAGGTGAGCAGTTCTTC. Translated: CASSSLVTGAGEQFF.

The chain uses TRBV6-5 and TRBJ1-1; tentatively, D is TRBD1 (6 bases). CDR3 length equals 15 residues. V shed 0 bases and J shed 6 bases, with 14 bases lying between them. Germline loops: CDR1 MNHEY, CDR2 SVGAGI. As DNA, the CDR3 is TGTGCCAGCAGTTACTCCGGGACAATCTCCCCTGAAGCTTTCTTT. This encodes CASSYSGTISPEAFF.

The gene calls are TRBV7-8 and TRBJ1-3; possibly TRBD1 for D (5 bases). CDR3 length: 17 residues. Trimming cost V 4 bases and J 0 bases, with 16 bases left between them. CDR1 SGHVS and CDR2 FQNEAQ come from the germline V gene. In DNA form, the CDR3 reads TGTGCCAGCAGCTCCCAACTGACAGCCAACTCTGGAAACACCATATATTTT. It translates to CASSSQLTANSGNTIYF. Complete variable domain (other parts from reference TRBV7-8 and TRBJ1-3): GAGVSQSPRYKVAKRGQDVALRCDPISGHVSLFWYQQALGQGPEFLTYFQNEAQLDKSGLPSDRFFAERPEGSVSTLKIQRTQQEDSAVYLCASSSQLTANSGNTIYFGEGSWLTVV.

V usage is TRBV6-5 and J usage is TRBJ2-2; 7 bases align to TRBD1. Germline-derived CDR1 and CDR2 are MNHEY and SVGAGI. The CDR3 length is 14 residues. Trimming removed 7 bases from V and 4 bases from J; junction bases left unmatched: 6. The CDR3 region has the DNA TGTGCCAGCACCAGACAGGGTAGCACCGGGGAGCTGTTTTTT. Its translation: CASTRQGSTGELFF.

V is TRBV2 and J is TRBJ2-5; TRBD1 aligns across 11 bases. The CDR3 totals 15 residues. After removal of 5 bases from V and 4 bases from J, the junction contained 6 bases not matched to a gene. CDR1 and CDR2 (germline): SNHLY, FYNNEI. CDR3 loop: CASSLGQGATETQYF. The CDR3, as DNA: TGTGCCAGCAGTCTAGGACAGGGGGCTACAGAGACCCAGTACTTC.

The gene calls are TRBV27 and TRBJ1-6; 11 nucleotides align to TRBD1. The ends lost 1 base at V and 8 bases at J; junction bases unmatched: 1. CDR3 length: 15 residues. Germline assignment: CDR1 MNHEY and CDR2 SMNVEV (reference sequence). The CDR3: CASSLWTGGDSPLHF. The CDR3 DNA reads TGTGCCAGCAGTTTATGGACAGGGGGCGATTCACCCCTCCACTTT.

The CDR3 nucleotides read TGTGCCAGCAGCGCCTCTGGGGGGGACACTGAAGCTTTCTTT. Amino acid sequence: CASSASGGDTEAFF. The V and J genes are TRBV9 and TRBJ1-1, with D maybe TRBD1 (5 bases). Trimming shortened V by 3 bases and J by 3 bases, and 12 bases separated the two germline ends. Per germline, CDR1 SGDLS and CDR2 YYNGEE. The CDR3 contains 14 residues.

The genes are TRBV9 and TRBJ1-4, with D hard to call. The V gene's germline CDR1 is SGDLS and CDR2 YYNGEE. V dropped 1 base and J dropped 4 bases, with 11 bases sitting between them. This CDR3 spans 15 amino acids. The chain's CDR3 is CASSVRTESNEKLFF. CDR3 coding DNA: TGTGCCAGCAGCGTACGTACAGAAAGTAATGAAAAACTGTTTTTT.

The V call is TRBV5-1, the J call TRBJ2-5; D perhaps matches TRBD2 (5 bases). Germline-derived CDR1 and CDR2 are SGHRS and YFSETQ. V was cut by 7 bases and J by 7 bases, with 17 bases left in between. CDR3 length: 13 amino acids. CDR3 coding DNA: TGCGCCAGCGGGGAGCCAAACCAGTGGACCCAGTACTTC. Protein: CASGEPNQWTQYF.

This clone was picked up one time. The V call is TRBV3-1 (or the pseudogene TRBV3-2), the J call TRBJ1-4; D remains ambiguous. Germline CDR1 LGHDT, CDR2 YNNKEL (reference sequence). V lost 4 bases, J lost 0 bases, and 12 bases lay in between. This CDR3 has 16 residues. The CDR3 coding sequence is TGTGCCAGCAGCCGGAGGGAGTTCCCAACTAATGAAAAACTGTTTTTT. Translation gives CASSRREFPTNEKLFF.

The genes are TRBV11-2 and TRBJ2-7; TRBD1 matches 7 bases. The V gene's germline CDR1 is SGHAT and CDR2 FQNNGV. The trim removed 5 bases at V and 5 bases at J, leaving 12 bases unmatched. The CDR3 is made up of 15 amino acids. The CDR3 region is CASSPVGTVVNEQYF. In DNA form, the CDR3 reads TGTGCCAGCAGCCCAGTGGGGACAGTGGTCAACGAGCAGTACTTC.

This clone was picked up a small number of times. The chain carries TRBV5-4 and TRBJ1-2; 9 bases match TRBD1. Trimming at V came to 3 bases and at J to 4 bases, leaving 10 bases not matched to a gene. The CDR3 is 16 amino acids. Germline values: CDR1 SGHNT, CDR2 YYREEE (reference sequence). Here the CDR3 DNA reads TGTGCCAGCAGCTCTACAGGGGGCGCCGAAGGCTATGGCTACACCTTC. Amino acids: CASSSTGGAEGYGYTF.

The CDR3 loop is CASKSAGQGNYEQYF. DNA of the CDR3: TGTGCCAGCAAAAGCGCGGGACAGGGAAACTACGAGCAGTACTTC. This sequence joins TRBV7-2 and TRBJ2-7, with TRBD1 identical over 9 bases. Trimming removed 7 bases from V and 3 bases from J; junction bases left unmatched: 10. The CDR3 has 15 amino acids. CDR1 is SGHTA, CDR2 FQGNSA, per germline.